This T cell receptor beta chain came from a study of preoperative IRX-2 immunotherapy in early breast cancer. Trimming took 4 bases from V and 7 from J, leaving 14 bases between them. Germline V gene lookup returns CDR1 MNHGY and CDR2 SAAAGT. This CDR3 region has 13 residues. TCRdb keeps only in-frame clones here, not all; method: immunoSEQ multiplex PCR. The sample shows around 30,000 clones, roughly four fifths of them seen only once. Treatment indicated: preoperative locoregional IRX-2 cytokine immunotherapy. This phase Ib study tested locoregional IRX-2 cytokine immunotherapy given before surgery.

The sample was gathered from a patient treated with IRX-2 immunotherapy. J is TRBJ2-7 and V is TRBV6-8; a possible D gene is TRBD2 (5 bases). This receptor was obtained from a human donor with breast cancer. The CDR3 sequence is CASSSMDSAEQYF. As DNA, the CDR3 is TGTGCCAGCAGTTCAATGGACTCCGCAGAGCAGTACTTC.